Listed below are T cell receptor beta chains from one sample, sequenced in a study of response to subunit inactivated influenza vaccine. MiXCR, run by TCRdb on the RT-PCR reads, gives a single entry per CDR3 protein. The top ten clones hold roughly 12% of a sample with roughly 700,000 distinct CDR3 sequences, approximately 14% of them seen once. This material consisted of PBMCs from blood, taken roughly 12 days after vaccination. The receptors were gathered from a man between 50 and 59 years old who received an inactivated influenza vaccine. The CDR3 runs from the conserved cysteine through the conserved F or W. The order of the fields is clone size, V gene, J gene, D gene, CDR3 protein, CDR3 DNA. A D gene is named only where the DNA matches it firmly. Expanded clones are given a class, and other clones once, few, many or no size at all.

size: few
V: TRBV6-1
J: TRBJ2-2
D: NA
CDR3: CASSEAQKNTGELFF
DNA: TGTGCCAGCAGTGAGGCACAGAAGAACACCGGGGAGCTGTTTTTT

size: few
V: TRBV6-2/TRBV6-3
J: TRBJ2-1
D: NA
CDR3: CASSYSRGYNEQFF
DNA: TGTGCCAGCAGTTACTCGAGGGGCTACAATGAGCAGTTCTTC

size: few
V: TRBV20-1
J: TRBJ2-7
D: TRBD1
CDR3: CSARDDRDEQYF
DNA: TGCAGTGCTAGAGATGACAGGGACGAGCAGTACTTC

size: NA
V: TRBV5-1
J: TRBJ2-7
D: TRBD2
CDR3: CASSSIAGELSYEQYF
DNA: TGCGCCAGCAGCTCAATAGCGGGGGAGCTCTCCTACGAGCAGTACTTC

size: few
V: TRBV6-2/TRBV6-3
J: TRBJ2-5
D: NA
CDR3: CASSYLGPLQETQYF
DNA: TGTGCCAGCAGTTACTTGGGACCGTTGCAAGAGACCCAGTACTTC

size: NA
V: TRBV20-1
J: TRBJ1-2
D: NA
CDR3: CSARSGRTNYGYTF
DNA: TGCAGTGCTAGATCGGGACGGACGAACTATGGCTACACCTTC

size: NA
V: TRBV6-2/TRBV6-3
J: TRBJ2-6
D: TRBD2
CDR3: CASSTLPNSGRALGANVLTF
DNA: TGTGCCAGCAGTACCCTACCAAATAGCGGGAGGGCCCTCGGGGCCAACGTCCTGACTTTC

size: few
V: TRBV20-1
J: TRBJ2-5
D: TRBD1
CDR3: CSATGQQETQYF
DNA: TGCAGTGCCACGGGACAGCAAGAGACCCAGTACTTC

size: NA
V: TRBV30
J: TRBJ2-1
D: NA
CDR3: CAWSAKDWDEQFF
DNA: TGTGCCTGGAGTGCAAAAGATTGGGATGAGCAGTTCTTC

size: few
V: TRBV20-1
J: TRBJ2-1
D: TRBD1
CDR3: CSAPRQGSYNEQFF
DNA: TGCAGTGCCCCGCGACAGGGCTCCTACAATGAGCAGTTCTTC

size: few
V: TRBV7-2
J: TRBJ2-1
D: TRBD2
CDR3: CASSLILAGGSYNEQFF
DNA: TGTGCCAGCAGCCTCATCCTAGCGGGAGGGTCCTACAATGAGCAGTTCTTC

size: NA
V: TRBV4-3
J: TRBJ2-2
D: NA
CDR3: CASSQDSGGFLSTGELFF
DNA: TGCGCCAGCAGCCAAGATTCGGGGGGCTTCCTGAGCACCGGGGAGCTGTTTTTT

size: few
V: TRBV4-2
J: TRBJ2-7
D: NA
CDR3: CASSQDGGAAGVSDEQYF
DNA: TGTGCCAGCAGCCAAGATGGGGGCGCCGCGGGAGTAAGCGACGAGCAGTACTTC

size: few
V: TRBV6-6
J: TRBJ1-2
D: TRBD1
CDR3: CASSLDRGGYTF
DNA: TGTGCCAGCAGCCTCGACAGGGGCGGCTACACCTTC

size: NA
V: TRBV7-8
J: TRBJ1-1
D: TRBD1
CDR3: CASSLGRDRAWGSPGAFF
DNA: TGTGCCAGCAGCTTAGGCCGGGACAGGGCGTGGGGCTCTCCTGGAGCTTTCTTT

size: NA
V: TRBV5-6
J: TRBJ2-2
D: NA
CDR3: CASSTGLLSAGELFF
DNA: TGTGCCAGCAGCACGGGACTGTTGAGTGCCGGGGAGCTGTTTTTT

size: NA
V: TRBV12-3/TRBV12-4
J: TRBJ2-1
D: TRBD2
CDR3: CASSPGRLLPGGSNNEQFF
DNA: TGTGCCAGCAGTCCGGGCAGACTCCTTCCGGGGGGGAGCAACAATGAGCAGTTCTTC

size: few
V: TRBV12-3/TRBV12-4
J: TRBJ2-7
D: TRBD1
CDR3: CASSQGQGTLEQYF
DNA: TGTGCCAGCAGCCAAGGACAGGGAACTCTAGAGCAGTACTTC

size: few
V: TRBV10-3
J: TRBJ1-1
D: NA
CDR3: CAATGQLNTEAFF
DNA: TGTGCCGCCACCGGACAGTTGAACACTGAAGCTTTCTTT

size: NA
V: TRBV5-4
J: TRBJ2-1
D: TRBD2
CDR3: CASSLLTGGPNEQFF
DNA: TGTGCCAGCAGCTTGTTAACGGGAGGGCCGAATGAGCAGTTCTTC

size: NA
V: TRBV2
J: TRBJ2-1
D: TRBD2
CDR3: CASRGTSGKAYSYNEQFF
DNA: TGTGCCAGCAGAGGGACTAGCGGGAAAGCTTACTCCTACAATGAGCAGTTCTTC

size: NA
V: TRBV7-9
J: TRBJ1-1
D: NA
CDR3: CASSPGGARNTEAFF
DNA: TGTGCCAGCAGCCCCGGGGGCGCGCGGAACACTGAAGCTTTCTTT

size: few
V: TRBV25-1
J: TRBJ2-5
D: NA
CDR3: CASSEGHDESQYF
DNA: TGTGCCAGCAGTGAAGGTCACGATGAGAGCCAGTACTTC

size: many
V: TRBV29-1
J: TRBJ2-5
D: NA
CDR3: CSVVLGAQETQYF
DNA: TGCAGCGTTGTCCTAGGAGCCCAAGAGACCCAGTACTTC

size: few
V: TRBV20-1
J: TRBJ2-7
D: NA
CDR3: CSALDSRTISYEQYF
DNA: TGCAGTGCTCTTGATTCCCGGACTATCTCCTACGAGCAGTACTTC

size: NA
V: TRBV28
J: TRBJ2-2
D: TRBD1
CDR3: CASRTGQIMNTGELFF
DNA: TGTGCCAGCAGAACGGGACAGATTATGAACACCGGGGAGCTGTTTTTT

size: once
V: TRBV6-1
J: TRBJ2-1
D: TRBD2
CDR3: CASSERRGTSYNEQFF
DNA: TGTGCCAGCAGTGAACGGCGGGGGACCTCCTACAATGAGCAGTTCTTC

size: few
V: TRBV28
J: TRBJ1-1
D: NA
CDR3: CASSSRYTVNTEAFF
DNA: TGTGCCAGCAGTTCTCGCTATACAGTGAACACTGAAGCTTTCTTT

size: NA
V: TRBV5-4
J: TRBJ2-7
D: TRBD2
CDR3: CASSRGGGPTKGNEQYF
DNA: TGTGCCAGCAGCCGGGGGGGGGGCCCGACGAAGGGTAACGAGCAGTACTTC

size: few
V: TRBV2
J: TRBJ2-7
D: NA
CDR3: CASSNRGFGEQYF
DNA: TGTGCCAGCAGTAATAGGGGCTTTGGCGAGCAGTACTTC

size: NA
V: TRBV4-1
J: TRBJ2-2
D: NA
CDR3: CASSLTPGQTTGELFF
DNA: TGCGCCAGCAGCTTGACACCGGGACAAACCACCGGGGAGCTGTTTTTT

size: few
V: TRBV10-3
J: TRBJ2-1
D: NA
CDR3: CAISLGRGNNEQFF
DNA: TGTGCCATCAGTCTCGGACGGGGGAACAATGAGCAGTTCTTC

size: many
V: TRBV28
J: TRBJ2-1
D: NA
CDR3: CASSLAQAGYNEQFF
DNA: TGTGCCAGCAGTTTAGCCCAAGCGGGCTACAATGAGCAGTTCTTC

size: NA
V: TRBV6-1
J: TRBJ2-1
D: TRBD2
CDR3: CASRMGLAGAYNEQFF
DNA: TGTGCCAGCAGGATGGGACTAGCGGGAGCCTACAATGAGCAGTTCTTC

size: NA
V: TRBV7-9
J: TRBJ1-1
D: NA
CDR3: CASSPTPGNTEAFF
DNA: TGTGCCAGCAGCCCTACACCGGGGAACACTGAAGCTTTCTTT

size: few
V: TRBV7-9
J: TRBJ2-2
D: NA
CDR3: CASSFRRRDEGGELFF
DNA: TGTGCCAGCAGCTTCCGGCGGAGGGATGAGGGCGGGGAGCTGTTTTTT

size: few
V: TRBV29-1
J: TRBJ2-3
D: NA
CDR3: CSVLRGGGLTTQYF
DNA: TGCAGCGTTCTTAGGGGTGGCGGGCTGACTACGCAGTATTTT

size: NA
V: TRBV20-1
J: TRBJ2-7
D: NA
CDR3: CSAETRDSYEQYF
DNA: TGCAGTGCGGAGACAAGGGACTCCTACGAGCAGTACTTC

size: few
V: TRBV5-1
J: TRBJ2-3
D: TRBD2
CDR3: CASSSRSGVTDTQYF
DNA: TGCGCCAGCAGCTCCCGTAGCGGGGTCACAGATACGCAGTATTTT

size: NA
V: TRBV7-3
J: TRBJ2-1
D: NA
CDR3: CASSTSGAVAYNEQFF
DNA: TGTGCCAGCAGCACATCAGGCGCGGTAGCATACAATGAGCAGTTCTTC

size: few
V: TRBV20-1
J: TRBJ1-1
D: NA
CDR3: CSARNSGVMKAFF
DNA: TGCAGTGCTAGGAACTCAGGGGTGATGAAAGCTTTCTTT

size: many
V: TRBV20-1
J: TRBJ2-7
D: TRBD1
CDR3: CSARSDRDYEQYF
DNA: TGCAGTGCTAGAAGTGACAGGGACTACGAGCAGTACTTC

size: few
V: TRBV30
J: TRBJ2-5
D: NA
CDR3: CALQDSLFGKETQYF
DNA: TGTGCCTTGCAAGACTCTCTCTTTGGTAAAGAGACCCAGTACTTC

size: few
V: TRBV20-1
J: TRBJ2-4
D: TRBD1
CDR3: CSAFKGQADGKNIQYF
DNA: TGCAGTGCCTTTAAGGGACAGGCGGACGGCAAAAACATTCAGTACTTC

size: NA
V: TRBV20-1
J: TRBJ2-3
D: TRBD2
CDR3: CSSKSGTSGADTQYF
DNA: TGCAGTTCGAAGTCGGGGACTAGCGGGGCAGATACGCAGTATTTT

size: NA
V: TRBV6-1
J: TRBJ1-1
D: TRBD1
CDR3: CASSDWTGETTEAFF
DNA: TGTGCCAGCAGTGACTGGACAGGCGAAACCACTGAAGCTTTCTTT

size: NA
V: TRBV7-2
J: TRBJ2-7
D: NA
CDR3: CASSPGRYSYAQYF
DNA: TGTGCCAGCAGCCCCGGACGGTATTCCTACGCGCAGTACTTC

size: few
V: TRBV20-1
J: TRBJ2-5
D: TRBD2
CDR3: CSAAVAGGQETQYF
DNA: TGCAGTGCTGCCGTAGCGGGAGGGCAAGAGACCCAGTACTTC

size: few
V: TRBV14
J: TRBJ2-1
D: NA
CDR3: CASSQVAGALGEQFF
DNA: TGTGCCAGCAGCCAAGTGGCGGGGGCGCTTGGGGAGCAGTTCTTC

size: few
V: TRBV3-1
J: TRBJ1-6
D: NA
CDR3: CASSLKGSSPLHF
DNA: TGTGCCAGCAGCCTAAAGGGAAGTTCACCCCTCCACTTT

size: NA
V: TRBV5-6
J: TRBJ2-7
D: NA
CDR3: CASSRQDTDAYEQYF
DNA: TGTGCCAGCAGCCGGCAGGACACCGACGCTTACGAGCAGTACTTC

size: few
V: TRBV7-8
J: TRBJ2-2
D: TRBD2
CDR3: CASSFTGEGTGELFF
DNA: TGTGCCAGCAGCTTTACGGGGGAGGGCACCGGGGAGCTGTTTTTT

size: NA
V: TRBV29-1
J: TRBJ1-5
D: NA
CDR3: CSVLGVGDQPQHF
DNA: TGCAGCGTCCTAGGGGTTGGGGATCAGCCCCAGCATTTT

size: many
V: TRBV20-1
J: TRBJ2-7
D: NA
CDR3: CSAARTAWGEQYF
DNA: TGCAGTGCCGCTCGGACTGCCTGGGGGGAGCAGTACTTC

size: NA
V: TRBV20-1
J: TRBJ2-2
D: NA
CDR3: CSARPLNTGELFF
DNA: TGCAGTGCTAGACCCCTGAACACCGGGGAGCTGTTTTTT

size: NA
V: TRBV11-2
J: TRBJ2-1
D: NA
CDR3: CASSLGSTKYNEQFF
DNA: TGTGCCAGCAGCCTCGGGAGCACCAAGTACAATGAGCAGTTCTTC

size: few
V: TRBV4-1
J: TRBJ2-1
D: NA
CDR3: CASSQGGSRQFF
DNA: TGCGCCAGCAGCCAAGGAGGGTCACGGCAGTTCTTC

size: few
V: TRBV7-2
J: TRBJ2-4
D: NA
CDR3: CASSFMAKNIQYF
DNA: TGTGCCAGCAGCTTTATGGCCAAAAACATTCAGTACTTC